These 12 T cell receptor beta chains were sequenced from one sample in a study of response to subunit inactivated influenza vaccine. TCRdb used MiXCR to reprocess the RT-PCR reads, holding one entry per CDR3 protein. The sample lists more than 700,000 distinct CDR3 sequences; 20% to 25% were seen once. The specimen was PBMCs from blood, collected 5 days after vaccination. All receptors derive from a man in his fifties who received an inactivated influenza vaccine.

This clonotype was recorded many times. The chain is built from TRBV4-3 and TRBJ1-1, with unresolved D. The CDR3 covers 14 residues. The V and J ends lost 1 base and 2 bases respectively, with 8 bases between them. The V gene's germline CDR1 is LGHNA and CDR2 YSLEER. In DNA, the CDR3 is TGCGCCAGCAGCCAAGGGCAGGATAACACTGAAGCTTTCTTT. Translating gives CASSQGQDNTEAFF.

This clonotype has at least ten counts. The chain joins TRBV10-3 to TRBJ2-1; D uncertain. Germline CDR1 ENHRY, CDR2 SYGVKD. The CDR3 length is 13 residues. The V end lost 0 bases, the J end lost 4 bases, and 4 bases lay between the germline ends. CDR3 region: CAISESNYNEQFF. The CDR3 region has the DNA TGTGCCATCAGTGAGTCTAATTACAATGAGCAGTTCTTC.

The rearrangement links TRBV4-2 to TRBJ2-6, with unresolved D. V was cut by 0 bases and J by 0 bases, with 12 bases left in between. The CDR3 contains 18 residues. CDR1 LGHNA and CDR2 YNFKEQ come from the germline V gene. This CDR3 reads CASSQDYRSTSGANVLTF. Here the CDR3 DNA reads TGTGCCAGCAGCCAAGATTACAGATCCACCTCTGGGGCCAACGTCCTGACTTTC.

This clonotype was observed once. The CDR3 nucleotides are TGCAGTGCGCAAACTAGCGGGAGGCGTGAGCAGTTCTTC. It is translated as CSAQTSGRREQFF. The rearrangement uses TRBV20-1 and TRBJ2-1, with 12 bases fitting TRBD2. Per the germline V gene, CDR1 is DFQATT and CDR2 is SNEGSKA (reference sequence). The CDR3 extends over 13 amino acids. The V segment lost 6 bases and the J segment 9 bases; nucleotides outside the gene matches: 6.

This clonotype was recorded a few times. The genes are TRBV20-1 and TRBJ2-1; 10 bases are a match to TRBD2. Per germline, CDR1 DFQATT and CDR2 SNEGSKA (reference sequence). Trimming at V came to 6 bases and at J to 2 bases, leaving 4 bases not matched to a gene. The CDR3 totals 14 residues. CDR3: CSAKSGRAYNEQFF. The CDR3 DNA reads TGCAGTGCCAAGAGCGGGAGGGCCTACAATGAGCAGTTCTTC.

This clonotype was recorded many times. The chain uses TRBV7-2 and TRBJ1-2; TRBD1 might be the D (6 bases). Germline V gene lookup returns CDR1 SGHTA and CDR2 FQGNSA. V was shortened by 8 bases and J by 5 bases, with 21 bases between the two germline ends. The CDR3 is made up of 15 amino acids. CDR3 sequence: CASGGVPGQGYGYTF. The CDR3 DNA follows: TGTGCCAGCGGGGGCGTCCCGGGACAAGGGTATGGCTACACCTTC.

The chain combines TRBV7-9 with TRBJ2-3, with 9 bases that match TRBD2. J lost 2 bases, V lost 5 bases, and 5 bases had no gene match. Germline V gene data show CDR1 as SEHNR and CDR2 as FQNEAQ (reference sequence). CDR3 size: 15 residues. CDR3 region: CASSGSGGLTDTQYF. The DNA of the CDR3 is TGTGCCAGCAGCGGTAGCGGGGGCCTCACAGATACGCAGTATTTT.

This clonotype was seen only a few times. The CDR3 nucleotides are TGCAGTGCCCCCCGGGCGGGAGAGAGCACAGATACGCAGTATTTT. It specifies CSAPRAGESTDTQYF. The chain employs TRBV20-1 and TRBJ2-3; TRBD2 matches at 7 bases. CDR1 DFQATT and CDR2 SNEGSKA come from the germline V gene (reference sequence). The CDR3 sequence is 15 residues long. Trimming cost V 6 bases and J 0 bases; bases outside gene matches: 9.

There are a few counts of this clonotype. The CDR3 DNA reads TGTGCCAGCAGCCCATGGACAGGGGAGGAAAAACTGTTTTTT. Protein sequence: CASSPWTGEEKLFF. This chain connects TRBV5-6 to TRBJ1-4, with TRBD1 matching over 9 bases. Germline V CDR1 and CDR2: SGHDT, YYEEEE. This CDR3 has 14 residues. Unmatched junction bases numbered 6, after V lost 4 bases and J lost 8 bases.

This clonotype was counted between two and nine times. The V gene is TRBV2, the J gene TRBJ1-5; maybe TRBD1 (6 bases). V dropped 7 bases and J dropped 7 bases, with 14 bases sitting between them. Germline-derived CDR1 and CDR2 are SNHLY and FYNNEI. The CDR3 covers 13 residues. CDR3 region: CASKGDQGQPQHF. DNA of the CDR3: TGTGCCAGCAAGGGGGACCAGGGACAGCCCCAGCATTTT.

The chain combines TRBV7-2 with TRBJ1-5; the match to TRBD1 covers 7 bases. The CDR3 runs 16 residues. Germline V lookup: CDR1 SGHTA, CDR2 FQGNSA. J gave up 0 bases and V 0 bases, and 2 bases lay outside the gene matches. CDR3 in DNA: TGTGCCAGCAGCTTAGCGACAGGGAATAGCAATCAGCCCCAGCATTTT. It codes for CASSLATGNSNQPQHF.

The J gene is TRBJ1-1, the V gene TRBV29-1; D remains unclear. The germline gives CDR1 SQVTM, CDR2 ANQGSEA. Trimming stripped 2 bases from V and 1 base from J, with 11 bases between. The CDR3 loop spans 14 amino acids. CDR3 amino acids: CSVEKGSSNTEAFF. CDR3 DNA sequence: TGCAGCGTTGAAAAGGGCAGCTCGAACACTGAAGCTTTCTTT.